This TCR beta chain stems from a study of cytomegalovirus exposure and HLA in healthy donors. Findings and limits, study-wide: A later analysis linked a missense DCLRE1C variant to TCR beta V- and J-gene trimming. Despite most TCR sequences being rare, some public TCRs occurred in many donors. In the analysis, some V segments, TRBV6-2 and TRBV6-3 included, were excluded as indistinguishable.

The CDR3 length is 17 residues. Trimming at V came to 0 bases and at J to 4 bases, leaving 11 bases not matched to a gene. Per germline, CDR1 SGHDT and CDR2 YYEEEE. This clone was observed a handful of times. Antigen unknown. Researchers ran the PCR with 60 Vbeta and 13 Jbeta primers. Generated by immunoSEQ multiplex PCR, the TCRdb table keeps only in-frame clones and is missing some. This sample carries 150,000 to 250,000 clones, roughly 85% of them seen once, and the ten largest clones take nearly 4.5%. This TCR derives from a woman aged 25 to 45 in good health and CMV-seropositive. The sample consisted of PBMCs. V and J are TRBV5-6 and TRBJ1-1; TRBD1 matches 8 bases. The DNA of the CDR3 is TGTGCCAGCAGCTTGGGGGGGCAGGGGGCCCTGCCCACTGAAGCTTTCTTT. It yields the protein CASSLGGQGALPTEAFF. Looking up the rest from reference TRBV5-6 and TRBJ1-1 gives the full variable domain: DAGVTQSPTHLIKTRGQQVTLRCSPKSGHDTVSWYQQALGQGPQFIFQYYEEEERQRGNFPDRFSGHQFPNYSSELNVNALLLGDSALYLCASSLGGQGALPTEAFFGQGTRLTVV.